This T cell receptor beta chain was found in a study of blood T cells in healthy people across ages. Study conclusions and caveats: Measured against age, TCR beta diversity per million T cells decreased in a roughly linear manner.

This clonotype showed up many times. Antigen unknown. A second PCR of 7 to 11 cycles used a sample-barcoded 5' primer and a J-beta primer mix. TCRdb recomputed calls from the 5' RACE reads with MiXCR, one row per CDR3 protein. The table has some 890,000 distinct CDR3 sequences, 25% to 35% seen once; the top ten hold around 9.6%. The same data also went into a second study, on T cells of mothers and their children. As that study records: Nine systemically healthy Caucasian donors: three mothers, six children. At a rate of approximately 1.5 ug per 15 ul, cDNA synthesis received all of the extracted RNA.

The specimen sequenced was blood. The origin of this receptor is a woman in her forties in good health.

The CDR3 loop reads CSATGGLGTQETQYF. The CDR3 nucleotides read TGCAGTGCTACGGGTGGGCTAGGGACTCAAGAGACCCAGTACTTC. The genes are TRBV20-1 and TRBJ2-5; maybe TRBD2 (6 bases). The CDR3 totals 15 residues. Germline CDR1 is DFQATT and CDR2 is SNEGSKA (reference sequence). The ends were cut back, 4 bases at V and 2 bases at J, with 17 bases in the middle.